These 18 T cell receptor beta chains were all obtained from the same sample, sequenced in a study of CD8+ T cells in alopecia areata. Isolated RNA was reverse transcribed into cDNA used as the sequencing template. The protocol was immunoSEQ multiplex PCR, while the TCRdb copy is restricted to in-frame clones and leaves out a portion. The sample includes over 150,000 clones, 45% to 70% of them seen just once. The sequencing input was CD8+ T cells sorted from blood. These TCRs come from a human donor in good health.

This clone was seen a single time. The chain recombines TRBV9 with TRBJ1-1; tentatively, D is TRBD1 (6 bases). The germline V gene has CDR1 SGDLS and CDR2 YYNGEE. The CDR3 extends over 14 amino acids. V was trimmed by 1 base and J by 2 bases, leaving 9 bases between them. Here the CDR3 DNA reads TGTGCCAGCAGCGTAAGGGACACAAACACTGAAGCTTTCTTT. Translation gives CASSVRDTNTEAFF.

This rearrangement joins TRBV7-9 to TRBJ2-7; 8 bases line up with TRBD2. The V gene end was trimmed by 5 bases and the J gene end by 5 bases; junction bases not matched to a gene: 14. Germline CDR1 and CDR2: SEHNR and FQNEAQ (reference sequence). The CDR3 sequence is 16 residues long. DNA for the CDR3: TGTGCCAGCAGCCAAGATCGAACGGGGGGGCCGGACGAGCAGTACTTC. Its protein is CASSQDRTGGPDEQYF.

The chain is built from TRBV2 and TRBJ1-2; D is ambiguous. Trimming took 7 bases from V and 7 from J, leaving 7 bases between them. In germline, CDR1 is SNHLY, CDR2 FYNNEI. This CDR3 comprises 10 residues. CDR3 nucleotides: TGTGCCAGCATAGCGCTTGGCTACACCTTC. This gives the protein CASIALGYTF. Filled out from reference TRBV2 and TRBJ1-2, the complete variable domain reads EPEVTQTPSHQVTQMGQEVILRCVPISNHLYFYWYRQILGQKVEFLVSFYNNEISEKSEIFDDQFSVERPDGSNFTLKIRSTKLEDSAMYFCASIALGYTFGSGTRLTVV.

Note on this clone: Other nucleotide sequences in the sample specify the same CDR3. CDR3 in DNA: TGCGCCAGCAGCTTACAGGGGAACACTGAAGCTTTCTTT. This encodes CASSLQGNTEAFF. This chain links TRBV5-1 with TRBJ1-1; perhaps TRBD1 as D (6 bases). Trimming took off 2 bases at V and 1 base at J, with 6 bases between the two ends. This CDR3 is built from 13 residues. Germline CDR1 is SGHRS and CDR2 is YFSETQ. Full variable domain (remainder filled in from reference TRBV5-1 and TRBJ1-1): KAGVTQTPRYLIKTRGQQVTLSCSPISGHRSVSWYQQTPGQGLQFLFEYFSETQRNKGNFPGRFSGRQFSNSRSEMNVSTLELGDSALYLCASSLQGNTEAFFGQGTRLTVV.

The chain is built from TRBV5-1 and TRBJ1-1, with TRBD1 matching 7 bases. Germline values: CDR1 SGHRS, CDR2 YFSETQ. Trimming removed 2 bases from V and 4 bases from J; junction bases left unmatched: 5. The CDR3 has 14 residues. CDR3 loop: CASSFRQGTTEAFF. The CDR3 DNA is TGCGCCAGCAGCTTTAGACAGGGAACCACTGAAGCTTTCTTT.

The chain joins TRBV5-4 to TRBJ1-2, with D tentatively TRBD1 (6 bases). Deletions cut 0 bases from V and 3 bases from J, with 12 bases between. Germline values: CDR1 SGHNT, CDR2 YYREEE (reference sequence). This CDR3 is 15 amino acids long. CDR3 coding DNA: TGTGCCAGCAGCTTGGTCGGGGGCGCCCACTATGGCTACACCTTC. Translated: CASSLVGGAHYGYTF.

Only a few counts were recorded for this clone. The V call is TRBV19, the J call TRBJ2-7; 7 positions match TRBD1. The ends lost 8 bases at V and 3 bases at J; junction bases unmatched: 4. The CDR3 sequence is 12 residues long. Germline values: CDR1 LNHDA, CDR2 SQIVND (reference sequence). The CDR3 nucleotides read TGTGCCAGTGGGGACAGCTTCTACGAGCAGTACTTC. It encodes CASGDSFYEQYF.

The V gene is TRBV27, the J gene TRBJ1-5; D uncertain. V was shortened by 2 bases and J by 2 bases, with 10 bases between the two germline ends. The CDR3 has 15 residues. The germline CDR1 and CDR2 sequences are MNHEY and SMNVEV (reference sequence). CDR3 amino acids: CASSLTGAGNQPQHF. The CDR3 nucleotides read TGTGCCAGCAGTTTAACGGGTGCTGGCAATCAGCCCCAGCATTTT.

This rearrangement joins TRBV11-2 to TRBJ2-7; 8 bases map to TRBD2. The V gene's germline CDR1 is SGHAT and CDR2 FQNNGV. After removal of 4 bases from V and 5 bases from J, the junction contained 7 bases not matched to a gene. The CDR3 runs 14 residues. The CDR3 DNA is TGTGCCAGCAGCTCGTTCGGGGGGGCCGACGAGCAGTACTTC. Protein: CASSSFGGADEQYF.

CDR3: CASSFYGPNYEQYF. The CDR3 DNA is TGTGCCAGCAGCTTCTACGGCCCGAACTACGAGCAGTACTTC. The genes are TRBV7-2 and TRBJ2-7; unclear D gene. V was cut by 3 bases and J by 3 bases, with 12 bases left in between. CDR3 length: 14 amino acids. Germline CDR1 reads SGHTA; CDR2 reads FQGNSA. Filled out from reference TRBV7-2 and TRBJ2-7, the complete variable domain reads GAGVSQSPSNKVTEKGKDVELRCDPISGHTALYWYRQSLGQGLEFLIYFQGNSAPDKSGLPSDRFSAERTGGSVSTLTIQRTQQEDSAVYLCASSFYGPNYEQYFGPGTRLTVT.

In DNA, the CDR3 is TGTGCCAGCAGCGCCTCAATGAACACTGAAGCTTTCTTT. Translated, it gives CASSASMNTEAFF. The rearrangement links TRBV9 to TRBJ1-1; D uncertain. Trimming shortened V by 3 bases and J by 0 bases, and 6 bases separated the two germline ends. Germline assignment: CDR1 SGDLS and CDR2 YYNGEE. There are 13 residues in the CDR3.

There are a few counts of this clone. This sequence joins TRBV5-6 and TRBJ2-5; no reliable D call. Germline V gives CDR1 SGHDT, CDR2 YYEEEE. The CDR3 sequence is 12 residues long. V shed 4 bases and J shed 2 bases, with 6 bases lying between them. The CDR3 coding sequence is TGTGCCAGCAGCGAGTTACAAGAGACCCAGTACTTC. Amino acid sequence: CASSELQETQYF.

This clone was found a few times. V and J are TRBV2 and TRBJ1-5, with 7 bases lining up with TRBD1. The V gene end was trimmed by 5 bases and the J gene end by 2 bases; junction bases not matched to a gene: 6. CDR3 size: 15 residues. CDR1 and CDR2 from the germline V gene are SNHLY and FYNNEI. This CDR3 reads CASSPTGAGNQPQHF. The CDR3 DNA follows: TGTGCCAGCAGTCCAACAGGGGCCGGCAATCAGCCCCAGCATTTT.

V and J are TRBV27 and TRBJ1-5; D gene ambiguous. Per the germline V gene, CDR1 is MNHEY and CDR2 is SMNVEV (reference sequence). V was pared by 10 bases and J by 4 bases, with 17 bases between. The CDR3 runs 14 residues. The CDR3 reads CANAPGGPNQPQHF. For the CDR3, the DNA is TGTGCCAACGCCCCGGGAGGGCCTAATCAGCCCCAGCATTTT.

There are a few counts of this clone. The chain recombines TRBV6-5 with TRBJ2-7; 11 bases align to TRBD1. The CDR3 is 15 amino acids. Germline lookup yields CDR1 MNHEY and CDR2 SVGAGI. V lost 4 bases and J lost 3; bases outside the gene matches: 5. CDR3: CASSFPGQGVYEQYF. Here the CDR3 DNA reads TGTGCCAGCAGTTTTCCGGGACAGGGGGTCTACGAGCAGTACTTC.

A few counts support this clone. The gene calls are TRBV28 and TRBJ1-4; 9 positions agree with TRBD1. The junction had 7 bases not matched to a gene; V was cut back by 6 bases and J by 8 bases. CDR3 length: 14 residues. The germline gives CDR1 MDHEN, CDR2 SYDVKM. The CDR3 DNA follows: TGTGCCAGCAGGCGGGACAGGGTTGTCGAAAAACTGTTTTTT. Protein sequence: CASRRDRVVEKLFF.

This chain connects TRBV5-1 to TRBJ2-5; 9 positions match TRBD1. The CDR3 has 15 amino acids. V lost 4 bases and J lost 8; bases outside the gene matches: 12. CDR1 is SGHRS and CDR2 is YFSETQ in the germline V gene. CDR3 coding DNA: TGCGCCAGCAGCACCCCGGGACAGGGTGACCCAACCCAGTACTTC. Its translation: CASSTPGQGDPTQYF. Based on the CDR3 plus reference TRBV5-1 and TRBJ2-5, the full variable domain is KAGVTQTPRYLIKTRGQQVTLSCSPISGHRSVSWYQQTPGQGLQFLFEYFSETQRNKGNFPGRFSGRQFSNSRSEMNVSTLELGDSALYLCASSTPGQGDPTQYFGPGTRLLVL.

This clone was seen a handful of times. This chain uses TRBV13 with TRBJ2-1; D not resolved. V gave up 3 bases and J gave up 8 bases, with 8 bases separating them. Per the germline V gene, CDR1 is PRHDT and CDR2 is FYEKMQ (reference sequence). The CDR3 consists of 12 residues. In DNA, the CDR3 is TGTGCCAGCAGCTTTGGGCGCGATGAGCAGTTCTTC. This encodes CASSFGRDEQFF.